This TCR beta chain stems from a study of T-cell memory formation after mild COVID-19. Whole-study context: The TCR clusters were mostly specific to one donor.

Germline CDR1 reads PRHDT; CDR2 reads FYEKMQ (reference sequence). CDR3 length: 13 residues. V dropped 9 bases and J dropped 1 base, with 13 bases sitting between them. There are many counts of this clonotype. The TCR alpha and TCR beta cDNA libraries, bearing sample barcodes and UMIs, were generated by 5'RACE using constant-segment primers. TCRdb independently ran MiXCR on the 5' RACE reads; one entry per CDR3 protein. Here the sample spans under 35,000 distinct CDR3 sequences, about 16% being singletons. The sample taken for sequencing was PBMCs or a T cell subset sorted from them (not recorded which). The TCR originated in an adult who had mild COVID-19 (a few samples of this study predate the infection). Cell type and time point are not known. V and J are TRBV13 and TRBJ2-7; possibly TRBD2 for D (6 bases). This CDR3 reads CASRLESSYEQYF. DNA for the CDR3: TGTGCCAGTAGACTAGAATCTTCCTACGAGCAGTACTTC.